This T cell receptor beta chain was recorded in a study of Graves' ophthalmopathy and Graves' hyperthyroidism. Study-wide findings and caveats: Ophthalmopathy progression cases were predicted by the model with 55% to 71% sensitivity and more than 72% specificity. The majority of expanded thyroid clonotypes above 0.001 frequency also occurred in blood.

This clonotype was seen at least ten times. Its target is unknown. The study amplified TCR beta CDR3 regions using RNA transcripts. After a first-round RT-PCR with HTBI primers, a second-round multiplex PCR was run. One entry per CDR3 protein, called by TCRdb with MiXCR from the multiplex PCR reads. The sample consists of a few hundred thousand distinct CDR3 sequences, about a sixth of them appearing once. Donors with ophthalmopathy: moderate-to-severe activity, CAS ≥3, NOSPECS ≥4, duration under 3 months. Patients with other autoimmune diseases, uncontrolled infections, pregnancy or lactation were excluded. This receptor was identified in an adult man with Graves' ophthalmopathy. Input material: peripheral blood.

CDR3 loop: CSAITGAPETQYF. In DNA, the CDR3 is TGCAGTGCCATTACCGGGGCCCCGGAGACCCAGTACTTC. This chain uses TRBV20-1 with TRBJ2-5; the D call may be TRBD1 or TRBD2 (5 bases each). The V gene lost 6 bases and the J gene lost 5 bases, with 16 bases spanning the gap. The CDR3 is 13 amino acids. Germline CDR1 DFQATT, CDR2 SNEGSKA (reference sequence).